This is a list of T cell receptor beta chains from one sample in a study of blood T cells in healthy people across ages. TCRdb called the 5' RACE reads again in MiXCR, with one record for every CDR3 protein. Altogether some 1.7 million distinct CDR3 sequences are present, 28% being singletons, with the ten largest covering more than 6%. Sequencing was carried out using blood. These receptors came from a woman aged 25 to 39 in good health. Each CDR3 is given with its conserved first and last residue. Fields, in order: clone size, J gene, V gene, D gene, CDR3 DNA, CDR3 protein. A D gene is named only where the DNA matches it firmly. Not every row has a clone size; where given, it reads once, few, many or a size class.

>NA|TRBJ1-1|TRBV29-1|NA
TGCAGCGTTGAACCTCCCCCTGAAGCTTTCTTT
CSVEPPPEAFF
>few|TRBJ2-7|TRBV5-1|TRBD2
TGCGCCAGCAGCCTGGGACTAGCGGGAGTGGTAGACGAGCAGTACTTC
CASSLGLAGVVDEQYF
>few|TRBJ2-1|TRBV7-9|NA
TGTGCCAGCAGCTTTAGCGGAATCTTCTCCTACAATGAGCAGTTCTTC
CASSFSGIFSYNEQFF
>NA|TRBJ2-3|TRBV19|NA
TGTGCCAGTAAGGAGGGAAATAAAGATACGCAGTATTTT
CASKEGNKDTQYF
>NA|TRBJ2-5|TRBV20-1|TRBD2
TGCAGTGCTAGTTTTAGCGGGGCCCCCGGGGAGACCCAGTACTTC
CSASFSGAPGETQYF
>NA|TRBJ2-1|TRBV5-1|NA
TGCGCCAGCAGCCTCGCTGGGGGCGTCATCAATGAGCAGTTCTTC
CASSLAGGVINEQFF
>few|TRBJ2-7|TRBV2|NA
TGTGCCAGCGGGGGCGATTACGAGCAGTACTTC
CASGGDYEQYF
>few|TRBJ2-6|TRBV9|NA
TGTGCCAGAGCAGAGCTCGGGGAGGTAGCCAACGTCCTGACTTTC
CARAELGEVANVLTF
>NA|TRBJ2-1|TRBV18|NA
TGTGCCAGCTCAGAGCAGCGGGACAATGAGCAGTTCTTC
CASSEQRDNEQFF
>NA|TRBJ2-7|TRBV6-2/TRBV6-3|TRBD1
TGTGCCAGCAGCGGGCTGGACAGGGCGATCTCCTACGAGCAGTACTTC
CASSGLDRAISYEQYF
>NA|TRBJ2-3|TRBV9|NA
TGTGCCAGCAGCGTAGCATATCCCACAGATACGCAGTATTTT
CASSVAYPTDTQYF
>NA|TRBJ1-2|TRBV29-1|TRBD1
TGCAGCGCTTTCTTAGGACAGGGCTATGGCTACACCTTC
CSAFLGQGYGYTF
>many|TRBJ2-1|TRBV20-1|TRBD2
TGCAGTGCTAGAGCTAGCGGGGCCTACAATGAGCAGTTCTTC
CSARASGAYNEQFF
>NA|TRBJ2-3|TRBV12-3/TRBV12-4|NA
TGTGCCAGCAGGGGGGCGGGAGCCACTAGCACAGATACGCAGTATTTT
CASRGAGATSTDTQYF
>NA|TRBJ2-4|TRBV7-2|NA
TGTGCCAGCAGACCCCCCAGTGAGGATGAGCAGTACTTC
CASRPPSEDEQYF
>NA|TRBJ2-7|TRBV19|NA
TGTGCCAGTAGTTTCCGGGAGGAGCAGTACTTC
CASSFREEQYF
>many|TRBJ2-7|TRBV6-5|NA
TGTGCCAGCAGCCGGTCAAGGGGCAGCGCGCTCTACGAGCAGTACTTC
CASSRSRGSALYEQYF
>NA|TRBJ2-3|TRBV20-1|NA
TGCAGTGCTTTCGCCCCACCAGGGGATACGCAGTATTTT
CSAFAPPGDTQYF
>once|TRBJ2-7|TRBV10-3|NA
TGTGCCATCGGTGAGTCCCTTTCTCGGGAGCAGTACTTC
CAIGESLSREQYF
>few|TRBJ1-6|TRBV5-1|NA
TGCGCCAGCAGCTTGGACCGGAGCTCCTATAATTCACCCCTCCACTTT
CASSLDRSSYNSPLHF
>NA|TRBJ1-5|TRBV28|NA
TGTGCCAGCACCCCAATCGGGCAGTCGAATCAGCCCCAGCATTTT
CASTPIGQSNQPQHF
>NA|TRBJ1-1|TRBV7-9|NA
TGTGCCAGCAGCTTCGGAAGCTCTGAAGCTTTCTTT
CASSFGSSEAFF
>NA|TRBJ1-1|TRBV29-1|NA
TGCAGCGGTGGGTCTGAAGCTTTCTTT
CSGGSEAFF
>NA|TRBJ2-2|TRBV24-1|TRBD1
TGTGCCACCAGTGATTTGCTGGGCTCCGACAGGGGTATCGGGGAGCTGTTTTTT
CATSDLLGSDRGIGELFF
>many|TRBJ2-1|TRBV7-2|NA
TGTGCCACTGGACAGTACGCCTACAATGAGCAGTTCTTC
CATGQYAYNEQFF
>NA|TRBJ2-7|TRBV30|TRBD1
TGTGCCTGGGGGACAGGAGGTCCAATTTACGAGCAGTACTTC
CAWGTGGPIYEQYF
>NA|TRBJ1-1|TRBV30|NA
TGTGCCTGGAGTGTAGGGAATTCTGAAGCTTTCTTT
CAWSVGNSEAFF
>NA|TRBJ2-6|TRBV6-2/TRBV6-3|NA
TGTGCCAGCAGGACGCCGGGACTCACCCCCTCTGGGGTCAACGTCCTGACTTTC
CASRTPGLTPSGVNVLTF
>NA|TRBJ2-5|TRBV21-1|NA
TGTGCCAGCAGCAGCCCGGGGACTACCGACCAAGAGACCCAGTACTTC
CASSSPGTTDQETQYF
>few|TRBJ2-7|TRBV25-1|TRBD1
TGTGCCAGCAGTCTCAGCCAGGGGGCGCGTGAGCAGTACTTC
CASSLSQGAREQYF
>NA|TRBJ2-5|TRBV5-6|NA
TGTGCCAGCAGCTCCATTAGGAAGGGGCGTGAAGAGACCCAGTACTTC
CASSSIRKGREETQYF
>NA|TRBJ2-5|TRBV20-1|NA
TGCAGTGCTACAGGGGGGGATGAGACCCAGTACTTC
CSATGGDETQYF
>few|TRBJ2-1|TRBV7-2|NA
TGTGCCAGCAGCTCGACGACTTTCTCCTACAATGAGCAGTTCTTC
CASSSTTFSYNEQFF
>many|TRBJ1-4|TRBV29-1|TRBD1
TGCAGCGTCCCGGGACAGGGGGATGAAAAACTGTTTTTT
CSVPGQGDEKLFF
>few|TRBJ2-5|TRBV10-3|NA
TGTGCCATCGGTGGAGAAAGGGAGACCCAGTACTTC
CAIGGERETQYF
>NA|TRBJ1-2|TRBV5-1|NA
TGCGCCAGCAGCTTGGAGGGGTTCGACTATGGCTACACCTTC
CASSLEGFDYGYTF
>NA|TRBJ1-1|TRBV29-1|NA
TGCAGAGGTAGACAAGCAAACACTGAAGCTTTCTTT
CRGRQANTEAFF
>few|TRBJ1-4|TRBV15|TRBD1
TGTGCCACCAGCAGAGATATCGGGACAGTTGAAAAACTGTTTTTT
CATSRDIGTVEKLFF
>NA|TRBJ2-7|TRBV4-3|NA
TGCGCCAGCAGCCAGGGGACCAGCTTTTCCTACGAGCAGTACTTC
CASSQGTSFSYEQYF
>few|TRBJ2-1|TRBV30|NA
TGTGCCTGGAGGGCCCCAGGGTTAGGCCCCACGAAGCAGTTCTTC
CAWRAPGLGPTKQFF
>NA|TRBJ1-5|TRBV20-1|NA
TGCAGTGCTCATTCCGGGACAATGAGCAATCAGCCCCAGCATTTT
CSAHSGTMSNQPQHF
>NA|TRBJ2-5|TRBV29-1|NA
TGCAGTGCTAGCCCTCCGACAGGGAGGCAAGAGACCCAGTACTTC
CSASPPTGRQETQYF
>NA|TRBJ2-7|TRBV12-3/TRBV12-4|TRBD1
TGTGCCAGCAGTTTAGTGGGGACAGGGTGGACCGAGCAGTACTTC
CASSLVGTGWTEQYF
>many|TRBJ2-6|TRBV6-5|NA
TGTGCCAGCAGAATTTACTCTGGGGCCAACGTCCTGACTTTC
CASRIYSGANVLTF
>NA|TRBJ2-7|TRBV5-1|TRBD1
TGCGCCAGCAGCTTCGGGCGCACAGGGGCCTACGAGCAGTACTTC
CASSFGRTGAYEQYF
>many|TRBJ1-2|TRBV29-1|TRBD1
TGCAGCGTTGAGAGGGGACAGGGGGCAGGTGGCTACACCTTC
CSVERGQGAGGYTF
>NA|TRBJ2-1|TRBV20-1|TRBD2
TGCAGTGCTAGAGATAAGGCCCCAGCGGGAGTACGGCATGAGCAGTTCTTC
CSARDKAPAGVRHEQFF
>few|TRBJ1-1|TRBV2|TRBD1
TGTGCCAGCAGCCAAGAGGGACAGCGGAACACTGAAGCTTTCTTT
CASSQEGQRNTEAFF